Below, one TCR beta chain is given with its context. The sample originates from a study of blood T cells in healthy people across ages. CDR1 LGHNA and CDR2 YSLEER come from the germline V gene. V trimming: 0 bases; J trimming: 1 base; junction bases outside the gene matches: 4. CDR3 length: 17 residues. The donors, aged 6 to 90, were healthy Caucasians from Russia. Peripheral blood, approximately 10 milliliters per donor, was collected. A sample-barcoded 5' primer and a J-beta primer mix were used in a second PCR of about 7 to 12 cycles. One entry per CDR3 protein, called by TCRdb with MiXCR from the 5' RACE reads. The table has around 800,000 distinct CDR3 sequences, approximately 44% seen once.

The sequence was collected from a man aged 60 to 75 in good health. The sample taken for sequencing was blood. The chain employs TRBV4-3 and TRBJ2-3; 10 bases align to TRBD2. The CDR3 protein is CASSQDRTSGGTDTQYF. In nucleotides, the CDR3 is TGCGCCAGCAGCCAAGATCGCACTAGCGGGGGCACAGATACGCAGTATTTT.